The following is a TCR beta chain sequence with its context. Antigen: not known. This sample was taken from a study of siplizumab effects on memory and regulatory T cells. General observations from the study: The study found that mappable alloreactive CD4+ clones averaged nearly 70% Treg-derived with siplizumab and under 35% in controls. Neither a naive nor a memory phenotype was assignable to roughly 75-96% of proliferating CD4+ or CD8+ clones. Siplizumab produced a significant drop in alloreactive sequences attributable to unstimulated CD4+ memory cells.

It was 10^5 or so TCR templates that were assayed per sample. Some clones are missing from TCRdb's copy, which holds only in-frame ones; the method was immunoSEQ multiplex PCR. The sample includes 75,000 to 95,000 clones, just under 90% of them seen just once. Trimming pared 1 base from V and 2 bases from J, leaving 11 bases between. The CDR3 is made up of 15 amino acids. Germline lookup yields CDR1 SGHAT and CDR2 FQNNGV. V and J are TRBV11-2 and TRBJ1-2; perhaps TRBD1 as D (6 bases). Sequencing was performed on CD4+ T cells sorted from blood. The sequence was obtained from a human donor in good health. The CDR3, as DNA: TGTGCCAGCAGCTTAGTTCAGACAGGAAACTATGGCTACACCTTC. Translation gives CASSLVQTGNYGYTF. Full variable domain (rest looked up from reference TRBV11-2 and TRBJ1-2): EAGVAQSPRYKIIEKRQSVAFWCNPISGHATLYWYQQILGQGPKLLIQFQNNGVVDDSQLPKDRFSAERLKGVDSTLKIQPAKLEDSAVYLCASSLVQTGNYGYTFGSGTRLTVV.